This TCR beta chain was captured in a study of blood T cells in healthy people across ages. A sample-barcoded 5' primer and a J-beta primer mix were used in a second PCR of about 7 to 12 cycles. A template-switch adaptor containing 12 random nucleotides labeled each cDNA molecule. TCRdb processed the 5' RACE reads anew with MiXCR; each CDR3 protein has one entry. The table lists about 1.8 million distinct CDR3 sequences, about 49% of them singletons, with less than 2.5% in the top ten. This clonotype was counted between two and nine times. Its target is unknown. Sample donors were healthy Caucasian individuals that came from Russia, aged roughly 6 to 95. It was roughly 10 milliliters of peripheral blood that were drawn from each donor. Points from the study as a whole: TCR beta diversity was tightly associated with the proportion of naive T cells.

Sequences were obtained from blood. The sequence was obtained from a middle-aged woman in good health.

The CDR3: CASRQFPSGEQYF. CDR3 nucleotide sequence: TGTGCCAGCAGGCAGTTCCCAAGTGGGGAGCAGTACTTC. The rearrangement joins TRBV12-3 or TRBV12-4 to TRBJ2-7; unclear D gene. This CDR3 has 13 amino acids. V was clipped by 6 bases and J by 7 bases, with 16 bases between them.